These 24 T cell receptor beta chains share one sample of origin, sequenced in a study of regulatory T cells in long-lasting Graves disease (dated by TCRdb to the early 2020s). Library creation used multiplex PCR. The instrument given in TCRdb is Illumina HiSeq 4000. TCR beta libraries were built with iRepertoire HTBI primers and Arm-PCR amplification of CDR3 regions. The public sequencing data were trimmed at Q25 with fastp and processed into clonotypes with MiXCR by TCRdb, which kept only in-frame beta chains. Here each entry gathers all rows of one CDR3 protein and keeps the most common genes and DNA. The sample table records about 220,000 distinct CDR3 sequences; around 20% of these occur just once. 22% of the sample lies in the top ten. Interpreted using the paper, the time point label stands for: newly diagnosed GD, antithyroid drugs for less than 3 months. For both TCR sequencing and RNA sequencing, RNA was extracted from PBMCs using TRIzol.

The sequencing used peripheral blood mononuclear cells (PBMCs), collected at new diagnosis, from a patient treated with antithyroid drugs. Receptor source: a female donor with Graves disease.

This clonotype was detected ten times or more. This chain connects TRBV6-1 to TRBJ2-1; 8 bases are shared with TRBD2. V shed 3 bases and J 2 bases; nucleotides not matched to a gene: 9. Germline V gene sequence: CDR1 MNHNS, CDR2 SASEGT. The CDR3 covers 17 residues. CDR3 loop: CASSELSAGGPYNEQFF. The DNA for the CDR3 is TGTGCCAGCAGTGAGCTCAGCGCGGGAGGTCCCTACAATGAGCAGTTCTTC.

The chain couples TRBV12-3 or TRBV12-4 to TRBJ2-3, with a tentative D call TRBD2 (6 bases). CDR3 length equals 14 residues. Trimming removed 7 bases at V and 1 base at J, with 12 bases between. The CDR3 DNA reads TGTGCCAGCAAGGCCCAGCGGGGCACAGATACGCAGTATTTT. As protein: CASKAQRGTDTQYF.

The gene calls are TRBV20-1 and TRBJ2-5; 8 bases fit TRBD2. This CDR3 contains 15 residues. V trimming: 5 bases; J trimming: 1 base; junction bases outside the gene matches: 9. Per germline, CDR1 DFQATT and CDR2 SNEGSKA (reference sequence). CDR3 nucleotides: TGCAGTGCTCCCCGGCCGGGGGGGGGCCAAGAGACCCAGTACTTC. Translated, it gives CSAPRPGGGQETQYF.

The V and J genes are TRBV28 and TRBJ2-6; D might be TRBD1 (5 bases). Germline CDR1 reads MDHEN; CDR2 reads SYDVKM. V lost 7 bases and J lost 1, with 14 bases in between. The CDR3 is made up of 16 amino acids. The CDR3 DNA reads as TGTGCCAGCACCCCACCCAGGGTTTCTGGGGCCAACGTCCTGACTTTC. Translation: CASTPPRVSGANVLTF.

This clonotype has at least ten counts. The CDR3 nucleotides read TGTGCCAGCAGCCAAGATCTCGGCAGTTCGTCGAGCACAGATACGCAGTATTTT. Encoded protein: CASSQDLGSSSSTDTQYF. J is TRBJ2-3 and V is TRBV3-1, with no clear D. V was clipped by 0 bases and J by 0 bases, with 16 bases between them. The germline CDR1 and CDR2 sequences are LGHDT and YNNKEL (reference sequence). CDR3 length: 18 amino acids.

This clonotype was counted only a few times. The J gene is TRBJ2-7, the V gene TRBV9, with 9 positions matching TRBD2. The CDR3 has 15 residues. The germline gives CDR1 SGDLS, CDR2 YYNGEE. J lost 4 bases, V lost 0 bases, and 5 bases had no gene match. The CDR3 loop reads CASSVGASGIYEQYF. In DNA form, the CDR3 reads TGTGCCAGCAGCGTAGGGGCTAGCGGGATTTACGAGCAGTACTTC.

This clonotype was recorded a few times. A much larger clone is a single base away; this may be a read error. This sequence joins TRBV7-2 and TRBJ2-7, with TRBD2 matching over 7 bases. In germline, CDR1 is SGHTA, CDR2 FQGNSA. This CDR3 region has 17 residues. The CDR3 is CASSLSPGLILSYGQYF. CDR3 DNA sequence: TGTGCCAGCAGCTTATCCCCGGGACTAATTCTCTCCTACGGGCAGTACTTC. Full variable domain (missing parts from reference TRBV7-2 and TRBJ2-7): GAGVSQSPSNKVTEKGKDVELRCDPISGHTALYWYRQSLGQGLEFLIYFQGNSAPDKSGLPSDRFSAERTGGSVSTLTIQRTQQEDSAVYLCASSLSPGLILSYGQYFGPGTRLTVT.

The table lists this clonotype with many counts. J is TRBJ2-7 and V is TRBV2; TRBD1 matches 12 bases. CDR1 and CDR2 (germline): SNHLY, FYNNEI. J lost 5 bases, V lost 8 bases, and 4 bases had no gene match. CDR3 length: 13 residues. In DNA form, the CDR3 reads TGTGCCAGCTTGGGACAGGGGGCTGACGAGCAGTACTTC. This encodes CASLGQGADEQYF.

This clonotype showed up just a few times. This rearrangement joins TRBV6-1 to TRBJ2-3; no firm D call. The CDR3 spans 12 residues. Per the germline V gene, CDR1 is MNHNS and CDR2 is SASEGT. The V end was cut by 9 bases, the J end by 7 bases, with 14 bases between. The CDR3 reads CASGTTANTQYF. CDR3 nucleotides: TGTGCCAGTGGTACGACGGCGAATACGCAGTATTTT.

This clonotype has at least ten counts. The V gene is TRBV18, the J gene TRBJ2-3, with D unclear. The CDR3 consists of 14 residues. Trimming took off 3 bases at V and 4 bases at J, with 11 bases between the two ends. CDR1 KGHSH and CDR2 LQKENI come from the germline V gene. CDR3 nucleotides: TGTGCCAGCTCACCCGGGCCTCTGGCAGATACGCAGTATTTT. Encoded protein: CASSPGPLADTQYF.

This clonotype was detected ten times or more. The chain joins TRBV7-3 to TRBJ2-1; 10 bases match TRBD2. The CDR3 covers 14 residues. The trim removed 5 bases at V and 7 bases at J, leaving 5 bases unmatched. Germline CDR1 is SGHTA and CDR2 is FQGTGA. DNA of the CDR3: TGTGCCAGCAGCCCACAGGGACTAGCGAATGAGCAGTTCTTC. This encodes CASSPQGLANEQFF. Full variable domain (remainder filled in from reference TRBV7-3 and TRBJ2-1): GAGVSQTPSNKVTEKGKYVELRCDPISGHTALYWYRQSLGQGPEFLIYFQGTGAADDSGLPNDRFFAVRPEGSVSTLKIQRTERGDSAVYLCASSPQGLANEQFFGPGTRLTVL.

The V and J genes are TRBV7-2 and TRBJ2-1; 11 nucleotides match TRBD1. The germline V gene has CDR1 SGHTA and CDR2 FQGNSA. The CDR3 is 15 amino acids. J was trimmed by 5 bases and V by 3 bases; bases with no gene match: 3. The DNA of the CDR3 is TGTGCCAGCAGCTTGTCGGACAGGGGGCACAATGAGCAGTTCTTC. Its protein product is CASSLSDRGHNEQFF.

This clonotype has ten or more counts. The chain is built from TRBV2 and TRBJ2-5, with D unclear. The germline V and J ends were trimmed by 2 bases and 5 bases, with 12 bases remaining between them. There are 14 residues in the CDR3. Germline V gene lookup returns CDR1 SNHLY and CDR2 FYNNEI. The CDR3 region is CASSEWSPLETQYF. The DNA of the CDR3 is TGTGCCAGCAGTGAATGGTCCCCCCTGGAGACCCAGTACTTC.

This clonotype was seen repeatedly, ten times or more. J is TRBJ1-1 and V is TRBV10-3; D ambiguous. The V end was cut by 2 bases, the J end by 4 bases, with 11 bases between. This CDR3 has 14 residues. From germline, CDR1 is ENHRY and CDR2 SYGVKD. CDR3 sequence: CAISEPLEGTEAFF. CDR3 in DNA: TGTGCCATCAGTGAGCCTCTTGAGGGCACTGAAGCTTTCTTT.

In this sample, this clonotype turned up many times. The genes are TRBV12-3 or TRBV12-4 and TRBJ1-2; D might be TRBD1 (5 bases). Trimming cost V 0 bases and J 8 bases, with 13 bases left between them. This CDR3 comprises 14 residues. The CDR3 nucleotides are TGTGCCAGCAGTTTAGCTGGCAGGGCGGGAGGCTACACCTTC. It encodes CASSLAGRAGGYTF.

This clonotype was observed at least ten times. The chain links TRBV29-1 to TRBJ2-3, with D possibly being TRBD1 (6 bases). CDR1 is SQVTM and CDR2 is ANQGSEA in the germline V gene. The V gene lost 3 bases and the J gene lost 0 bases, with 13 bases spanning the gap. There are 15 residues in the CDR3. The CDR3 here is CSVDLLGASTDTQYF. The CDR3 DNA follows: TGCAGCGTTGACCTGCTGGGGGCAAGCACAGATACGCAGTATTTT.

This clonotype was recorded many times. The J gene is TRBJ2-7, the V gene TRBV20-1; D tentatively reads TRBD1 or TRBD2 (6 bases each). Germline CDR1 is DFQATT and CDR2 is SNEGSKA (reference sequence). V was cut by 5 bases and J by 4 bases, with 12 bases left in between. CDR3 size: 12 residues. The CDR3 protein is CSALLGGYEQYF. CDR3 coding DNA: TGCAGTGCTCTATTAGGGGGGTACGAGCAGTACTTC.

The sample holds many counts of this clonotype. The V call is TRBV19, the J call TRBJ1-6, with TRBD1 matching 7 bases. Unmatched junction bases numbered 3, after V lost 5 bases and J lost 2 bases. The CDR3 runs 15 residues. Looked up from germline, CDR1 is LNHDA and CDR2 is SQIVND (reference sequence). The CDR3: CASSRTGAYNSPLHF. CDR3 nucleotide sequence: TGTGCCAGTAGTCGGACAGGCGCCTATAATTCACCCCTCCACTTT.

Ten or more counts support this clonotype. V is TRBV10-1 and J is TRBJ2-2; D call uncertain. V was cut by 0 bases and J by 1 base, with 0 bases left in between. The V gene's germline CDR1 is WNHNN and CDR2 SYGVQD (reference sequence). The length of the CDR3 is 13 residues. CDR3: CASSESNTGELFF. The CDR3 coding sequence is TGCGCCAGCAGTGAGTCGAACACCGGGGAGCTGTTTTTT.

This clonotype was detected many times. V gene TRBV6-5 combines with J gene TRBJ1-2, with TRBD1 as a possible D gene (6 bases). Trimming took off 2 bases at V and 3 bases at J, with 16 bases between the two ends. The CDR3 loop spans 16 amino acids. Germline CDR1 and CDR2: MNHEY and SVGAGI. CDR3 sequence reads: CASSYESGGSDYGYTF. The CDR3 bases are TGTGCCAGCAGTTACGAATCGGGGGGCTCTGACTATGGCTACACCTTC.

This clonotype occurred many times. V gene TRBV18 combines with J gene TRBJ1-3, with D possibly matching TRBD1 (6 bases). The CDR3 totals 17 residues. Germline CDR1 KGHSH, CDR2 LQKENI. V was trimmed by 3 bases and J by 0 bases, leaving 15 bases between them. The CDR3 loop reads CASSPRGAKISGNTIYF. Written as DNA, the CDR3 is TGTGCCAGCTCACCGCGGGGGGCAAAGATCTCTGGAAACACCATATATTTT.

The V call is TRBV7-3, the J call TRBJ2-6; 7 bases agree with TRBD1. Trimming removed 4 bases from V and 0 bases from J; junction bases left unmatched: 6. The CDR3 consists of 17 residues. The germline CDR1 and CDR2 sequences are SGHTA and FQGTGA. CDR3 in amino acids: CASSSAPGGSGANVLTF. The CDR3 coding sequence is TGTGCCAGCAGCTCCGCACCAGGGGGCTCTGGGGCCAACGTCCTGACTTTC.

This clonotype was observed at least ten times. The rearrangement links TRBV27 to TRBJ2-3; D is perhaps TRBD1 (7 bases). Germline loops: CDR1 MNHEY, CDR2 SMNVEV (reference sequence). The V end was cut by 7 bases, the J end by 10 bases, with 15 bases between. The CDR3 runs 12 residues. The CDR3 sequence is CASTELRGAQYF. The CDR3 bases are TGTGCCAGCACCGAGCTCAGGGGGGCGCAGTATTTT.

This clonotype has ten or more counts. This chain joins TRBV24-1 and TRBJ1-2, with TRBD1 identical over 10 bases. Germline V gene sequence: CDR1 KGHDR, CDR2 SFDVKD. This CDR3 region has 16 residues. The V segment lost 3 bases and the J segment 2 bases; nucleotides outside the gene matches: 5. The DNA of the CDR3 is TGTGCCACCAGTGATCCCCCGGGACAGGGGAACTATGGCTACACCTTC. Protein sequence: CATSDPPGQGNYGYTF.